This record concerns one T cell receptor (beta chain) sequence. Its antigen remains unidentified. This specimen belongs to a study of cytomegalovirus exposure and HLA in healthy donors. Study outcomes and limitations: In a later analysis, TCR beta V- and J-gene trimming showed a link to a missense DCLRE1C variant.

Germline V gene lookup returns CDR1 LNHDA and CDR2 SQIVND (reference sequence). Unmatched junction bases numbered 1, after V lost 3 bases and J lost 5 bases. The CDR3 covers 15 residues. PCR employed 60 Vbeta and 13 Jbeta primers. Assay used: immunoSEQ multiplex PCR; TCRdb lists only in-frame clones, some missing. The table includes 90,000 to 120,000 clones, roughly three quarters detected once. The TCR was taken from a man in his late teens or twenties in good health and CMV-seronegative. This chain links TRBV19 with TRBJ2-1, with 13 nucleotides matching TRBD2. The sample taken for sequencing was PBMCs. The CDR3 coding sequence is TGTGCCAGTAGTATTGGGACTAGCGGGAACAATGAGCAGTTCTTC. Encoded protein: CASSIGTSGNNEQFF.